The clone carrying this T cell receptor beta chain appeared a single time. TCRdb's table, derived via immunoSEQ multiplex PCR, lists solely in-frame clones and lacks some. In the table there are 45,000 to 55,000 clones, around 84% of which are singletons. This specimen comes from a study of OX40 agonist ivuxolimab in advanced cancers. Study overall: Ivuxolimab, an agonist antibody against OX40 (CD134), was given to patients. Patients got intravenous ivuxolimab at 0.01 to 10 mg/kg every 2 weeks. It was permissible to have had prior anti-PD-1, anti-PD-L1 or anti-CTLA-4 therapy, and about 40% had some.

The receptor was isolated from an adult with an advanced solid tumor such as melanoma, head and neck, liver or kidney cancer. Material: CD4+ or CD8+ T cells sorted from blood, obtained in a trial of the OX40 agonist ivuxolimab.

CDR3 loop: CASSPSSPLVMGNTIYF. CDR3 DNA sequence: TGTGCCAGCTCACCGAGTTCTCCGCTGGTGATGGGAAACACCATATATTTT. This rearrangement joins TRBV18 to TRBJ1-3, with D unresolved. This CDR3 spans 17 amino acids. The germline V and J ends were trimmed by 3 bases and 4 bases, with 19 bases remaining between them. The germline gives CDR1 KGHSH, CDR2 LQKENI. Together with reference TRBV18 and TRBJ1-3, the CDR3 gives the full variable domain: NAGVMQNPRHLVRRRGQEARLRCSPMKGHSHVYWYRQLPEEGLKFMVYLQKENIIDESGMPKERFSAEFPKEGPSILRIQQVVRGDSAAYFCASSPSSPLVMGNTIYFGEGSWLTVV.